A single T cell receptor (beta chain) is shown here with its context. The antigen remains unidentified. The record originates from a study of monozygotic twins with inflammatory bowel disease. Study-wide results and limits: Fewer clonotypes were shared with others by IBD patients than by healthy twins, especially with disease activity. Healthy co-twins, by inverse Simpson, had higher TCRbeta diversity than their siblings with IBD.

The authors used roughly 3.5 ug of total RNA per TCR library. TCRdb processed the 5' RACE reads again and assigns one entry to each CDR3 protein, with no DNA. The sample has under 150,000 distinct CDR3 sequences. The CDR3 has 16 amino acids. Germline CDR1 KGHSH, CDR2 LQKENI. The V and J genes are TRBV18 and TRBJ2-3; TCRdb reports TRBD2, a call that lacks DNA to check it against. Sequenced sample: blood. The clonotype comes from a human donor with ulcerative colitis or Crohn's disease, or a healthy co-twin of an affected twin (not recorded which). Here the CDR3 reads CASSSPSGGYTDTQYF.